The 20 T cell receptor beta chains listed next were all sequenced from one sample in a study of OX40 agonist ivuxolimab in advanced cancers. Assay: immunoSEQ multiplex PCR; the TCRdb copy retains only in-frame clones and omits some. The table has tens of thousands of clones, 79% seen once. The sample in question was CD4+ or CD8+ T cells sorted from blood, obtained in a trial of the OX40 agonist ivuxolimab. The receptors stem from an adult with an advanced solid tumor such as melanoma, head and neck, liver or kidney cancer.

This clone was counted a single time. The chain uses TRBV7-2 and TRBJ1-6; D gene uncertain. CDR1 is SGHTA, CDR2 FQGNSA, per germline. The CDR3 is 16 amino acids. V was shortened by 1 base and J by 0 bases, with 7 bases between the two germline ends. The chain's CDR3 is CASSLDTSSYNSPLHF. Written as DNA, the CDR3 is TGTGCCAGCAGCTTAGACACCAGCTCCTATAATTCACCCCTCCACTTT.

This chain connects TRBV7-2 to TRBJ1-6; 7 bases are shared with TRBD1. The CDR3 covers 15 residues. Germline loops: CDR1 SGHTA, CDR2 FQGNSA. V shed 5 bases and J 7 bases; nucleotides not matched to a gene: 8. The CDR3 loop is CASSARQGRNSPLHF. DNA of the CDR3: TGTGCCAGCAGCGCCCGACAGGGTCGGAATTCACCCCTCCACTTT.

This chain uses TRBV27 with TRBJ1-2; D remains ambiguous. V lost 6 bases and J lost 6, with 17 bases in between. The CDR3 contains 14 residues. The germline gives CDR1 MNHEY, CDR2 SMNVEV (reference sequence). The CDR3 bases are TGTGCCAGCAGGCGAGGACCCCTTTTGGATGGCTACACCTTC. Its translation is CASRRGPLLDGYTF.

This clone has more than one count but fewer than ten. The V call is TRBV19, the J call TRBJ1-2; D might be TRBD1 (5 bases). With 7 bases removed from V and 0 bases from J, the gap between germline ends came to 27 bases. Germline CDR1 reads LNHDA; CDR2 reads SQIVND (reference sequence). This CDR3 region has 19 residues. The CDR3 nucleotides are TGTGCCAGTACTTCCCCCGGGGCAGCCGCAAAAGAAGCTAACTATGGCTACACCTTC. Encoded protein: CASTSPGAAAKEANYGYTF.

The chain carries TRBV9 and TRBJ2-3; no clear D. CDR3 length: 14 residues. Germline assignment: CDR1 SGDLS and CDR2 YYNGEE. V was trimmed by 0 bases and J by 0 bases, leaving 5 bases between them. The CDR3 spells CASSVVVSTDTQYF. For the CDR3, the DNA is TGTGCCAGCAGCGTAGTTGTAAGCACAGATACGCAGTATTTT.

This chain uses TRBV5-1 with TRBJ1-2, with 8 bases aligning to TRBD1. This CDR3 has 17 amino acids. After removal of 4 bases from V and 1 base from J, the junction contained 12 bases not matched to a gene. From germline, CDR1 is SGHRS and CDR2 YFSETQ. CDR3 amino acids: CASSVTGGAQVNYGYTF. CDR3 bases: TGCGCCAGCAGCGTAACAGGGGGTGCGCAAGTTAACTATGGCTACACCTTC. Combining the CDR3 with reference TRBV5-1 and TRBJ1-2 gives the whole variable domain KAGVTQTPRYLIKTRGQQVTLSCSPISGHRSVSWYQQTPGQGLQFLFEYFSETQRNKGNFPGRFSGRQFSNSRSEMNVSTLELGDSALYLCASSVTGGAQVNYGYTFGSGTRLTVV.

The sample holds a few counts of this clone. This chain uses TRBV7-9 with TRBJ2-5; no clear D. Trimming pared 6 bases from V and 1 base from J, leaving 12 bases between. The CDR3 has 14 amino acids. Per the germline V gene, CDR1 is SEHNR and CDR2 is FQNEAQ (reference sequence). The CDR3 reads CASRAPSFQETQYF. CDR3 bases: TGTGCCAGCAGGGCTCCTTCATTCCAAGAGACCCAGTACTTC.

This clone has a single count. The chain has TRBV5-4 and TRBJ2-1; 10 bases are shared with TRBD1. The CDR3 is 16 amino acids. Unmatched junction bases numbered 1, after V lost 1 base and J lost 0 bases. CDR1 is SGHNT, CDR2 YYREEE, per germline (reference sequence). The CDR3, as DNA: TGTGCCAGCAGCTTGAGGACAGGGGGCTCCTACAATGAGCAGTTCTTC. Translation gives CASSLRTGGSYNEQFF. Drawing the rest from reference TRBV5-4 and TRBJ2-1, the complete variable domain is ETGVTQSPTHLIKTRGQQVTLRCSSQSGHNTVSWYQQALGQGPQFIFQYYREEENGRGNFPPRFSGLQFPNYSSELNVNALELDDSALYLCASSLRTGGSYNEQFFGPGTRLTVL.

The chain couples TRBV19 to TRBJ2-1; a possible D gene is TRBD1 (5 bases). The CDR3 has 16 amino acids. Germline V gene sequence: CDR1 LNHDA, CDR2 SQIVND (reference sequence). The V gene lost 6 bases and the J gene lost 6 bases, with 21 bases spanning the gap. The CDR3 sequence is CASSRIQGQGINEQFF. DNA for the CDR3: TGTGCCAGTAGCCGCATTCAGGGTCAGGGCATCAATGAGCAGTTCTTC.

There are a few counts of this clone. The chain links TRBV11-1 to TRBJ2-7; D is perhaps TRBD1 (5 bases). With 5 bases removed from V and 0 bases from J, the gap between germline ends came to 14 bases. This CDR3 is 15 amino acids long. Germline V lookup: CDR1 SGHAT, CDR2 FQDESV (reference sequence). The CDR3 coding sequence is TGTGCCAGCAGCCACCTCGTAGACAGCTCCTACGAGCAGTACTTC. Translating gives CASSHLVDSSYEQYF.

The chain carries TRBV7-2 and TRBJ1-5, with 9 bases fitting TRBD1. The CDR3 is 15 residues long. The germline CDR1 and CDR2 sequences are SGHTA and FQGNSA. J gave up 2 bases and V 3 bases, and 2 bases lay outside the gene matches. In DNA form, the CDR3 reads TGTGCCAGCAGCTTGAGGACAGGGGGCAATCAGCCCCAGCATTTT. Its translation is CASSLRTGGNQPQHF.

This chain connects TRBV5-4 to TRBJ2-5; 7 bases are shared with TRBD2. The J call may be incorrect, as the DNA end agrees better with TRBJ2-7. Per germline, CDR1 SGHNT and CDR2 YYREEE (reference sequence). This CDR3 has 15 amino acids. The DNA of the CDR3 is TGTGCCAGCAGGGATGGCGGCGGGAGAAATGACGAGCAGTACTTC. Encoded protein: CASRDGGGRNDEQYF.

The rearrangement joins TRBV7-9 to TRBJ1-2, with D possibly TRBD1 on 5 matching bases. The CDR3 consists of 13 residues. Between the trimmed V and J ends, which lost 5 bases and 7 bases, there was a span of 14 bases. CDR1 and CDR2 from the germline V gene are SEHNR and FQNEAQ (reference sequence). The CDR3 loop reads CASSGIVGVGYTF. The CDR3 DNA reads TGTGCCAGCAGCGGGATAGTGGGGGTTGGCTACACCTTC.

The CDR3 protein is CASSVGRRDRLGYTF. The CDR3 DNA follows: TGTGCCAGCAGCGTAGGCCGGAGGGACCGTCTCGGCTACACCTTC. This chain links TRBV9 with TRBJ1-2; possibly TRBD1 for D (5 bases). Germline values: CDR1 SGDLS, CDR2 YYNGEE. Trimming pared 0 bases from V and 8 bases from J, leaving 17 bases between. The length of the CDR3 is 15 residues.

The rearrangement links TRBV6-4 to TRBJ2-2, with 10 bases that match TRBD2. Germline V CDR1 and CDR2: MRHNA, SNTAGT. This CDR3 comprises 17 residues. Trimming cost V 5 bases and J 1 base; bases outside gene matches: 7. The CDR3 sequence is CASSLGLAEMNTGELFF. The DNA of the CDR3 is TGTGCCAGCAGTTTAGGACTAGCGGAAATGAACACCGGGGAGCTGTTTTTT.

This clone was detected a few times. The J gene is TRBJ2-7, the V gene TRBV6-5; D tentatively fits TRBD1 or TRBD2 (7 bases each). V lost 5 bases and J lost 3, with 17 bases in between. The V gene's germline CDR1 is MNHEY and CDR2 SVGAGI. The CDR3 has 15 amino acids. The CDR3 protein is CASSQGGGGGYEQYF. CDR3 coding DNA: TGTGCCAGCAGTCAGGGGGGGGGAGGGGGCTACGAGCAGTACTTC.

In DNA, the CDR3 is TGTGCCAGCAGCTTGGAGATAGCGGGAGTCAACGAGCAGTACTTC. Residues: CASSLEIAGVNEQYF. The chain joins TRBV5-4 to TRBJ2-7; 9 bases agree with TRBD2. The V segment lost 0 bases and the J segment 5 bases; nucleotides outside the gene matches: 6. CDR1 and CDR2 (germline): SGHNT, YYREEE (reference sequence). CDR3 size: 15 residues.

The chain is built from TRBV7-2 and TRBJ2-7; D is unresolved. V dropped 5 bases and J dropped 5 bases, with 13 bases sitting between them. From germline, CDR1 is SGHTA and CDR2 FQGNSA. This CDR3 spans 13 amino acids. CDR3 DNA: TGTGCCAGCAGCAGCAAGCGTTCCCACGAGCAGTACTTC. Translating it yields CASSSKRSHEQYF.

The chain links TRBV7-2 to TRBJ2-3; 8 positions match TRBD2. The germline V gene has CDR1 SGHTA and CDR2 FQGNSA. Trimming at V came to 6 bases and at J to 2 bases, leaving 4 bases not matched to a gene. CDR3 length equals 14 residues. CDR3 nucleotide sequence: TGTGCCAGCAGTCCGGGGGGGCTCACAGATACGCAGTATTTT. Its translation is CASSPGGLTDTQYF.

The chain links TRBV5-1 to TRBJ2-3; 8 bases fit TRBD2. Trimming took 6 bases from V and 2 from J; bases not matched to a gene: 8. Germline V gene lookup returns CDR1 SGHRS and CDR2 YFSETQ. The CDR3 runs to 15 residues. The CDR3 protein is CASKIAGTNTDTQYF. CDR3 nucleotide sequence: TGCGCCAGCAAAATAGCGGGAACCAACACAGATACGCAGTATTTT. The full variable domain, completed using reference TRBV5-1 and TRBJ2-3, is KAGVTQTPRYLIKTRGQQVTLSCSPISGHRSVSWYQQTPGQGLQFLFEYFSETQRNKGNFPGRFSGRQFSNSRSEMNVSTLELGDSALYLCASKIAGTNTDTQYFGPGTRLTVL.